What follows is one TCR beta chain and its context. Germline V CDR1 and CDR2: DFQATT, SNEGSKA (reference sequence). V trimming: 3 bases; J trimming: 7 bases; junction bases outside the gene matches: 7. The CDR3 extends over 15 amino acids. This record belongs to a study of blood T cell repertoires in COVID-19. Study summary: In each case, the material was cDNA or gDNA derived from T cells, B-cell-depleted T cells, or PBMCs.

Authors' processing steps: Reference gene primer amplification yielded estimated nucleated cell counts. Clones were sequenced by immunoSEQ multiplex PCR, and TCRdb holds only the in-frame ones, with some missing. The V and J calls and clone size were taken over from that table, and D and trimming were inferred from the DNA. The sample comprises 140,000 to 150,000 clones, about three quarters of which are singletons, and 1.9% rests with the top ten. The sequenced material came from peripheral blood. The genes are TRBV20-1 and TRBJ2-1; TRBD2 aligns across 12 bases. The receptor's source is a woman aged 55-70 years with acute or convalescent COVID-19. Here the CDR3 reads CSASRLAGVRNEQFF. The CDR3 DNA sequence: TGCAGTGCTAGTAGACTAGCGGGAGTACGTAATGAGCAGTTCTTC.